These T cell receptor beta chains were read from a single sample in a study of naive and memory T cell subsets. Each CDR3 protein gets one entry after TCRdb re-called the UMI-ligation and nested PCR reads with MiXCR. The top ten hold 0.11% of the sample, which has 150,000 or so distinct CDR3 sequences, roughly 22% seen once. Material: naive CD4+ T cells from blood. The receptor set was obtained from a human donor in good health. CDR3s include the opening cysteine and the closing phenylalanine or tryptophan. D genes are given only for firm matches. Part of the rows lack a size; the others show once, few, many or a class for expanded clones.

V gene	D gene	clone size	J gene	CDR3 protein	CDR3 DNA
TRBV27	NA	NA	TRBJ1-1	CASSSTARGGTEAFF	TGTGCCAGCAGTTCCACGGCCCGAGGGGGCACTGAAGCTTTCTTT
TRBV7-9	TRBD2	NA	TRBJ2-3	CASSLGVASGGTDTQYF	TGTGCCAGCAGCCTGGGGGTGGCTAGCGGAGGCACAGATACGCAGTATTTT
TRBV5-4	NA	few	TRBJ2-1	CASSLSLVGHEQFF	TGTGCCAGCAGCTTGTCACTAGTTGGGCATGAGCAGTTCTTC
TRBV6-1	TRBD1	few	TRBJ2-5	CASDAWTGGQETQYF	TGTGCCAGCGACGCCTGGACAGGGGGCCAAGAGACCCAGTACTTC
TRBV29-1	NA	NA	TRBJ2-3	CSVGTRVTDTQYF	TGCAGCGTTGGTACCAGGGTCACAGATACGCAGTATTTT
TRBV28	NA	few	TRBJ1-1	CASALNTEAFF	TGTGCCAGCGCTCTGAACACTGAAGCTTTCTTT
TRBV9	TRBD1	few	TRBJ2-3	CASSWDRGGTDTQYF	TGTGCCAGCAGCTGGGACAGGGGAGGCACAGATACGCAGTATTTT
TRBV7-2	NA	few	TRBJ2-3	CASSLDVDTQYF	TGTGCCAGCAGCTTAGATGTAGATACGCAGTATTTT
TRBV18	NA	many	TRBJ2-7	CASSPGAGAATEQYF	TGTGCCAGCTCTCCCGGGGCCGGAGCCGCCACCGAGCAGTACTTC
TRBV2	NA	few	TRBJ2-4	CASSEAVDPYF	TGTGCCAGCAGTGAAGCGGTGGATCCGTACTTC
TRBV14	NA	few	TRBJ2-1	CASSQAGGSYNEQFF	TGTGCCAGCAGCCAAGCTGGAGGGTCCTACAATGAGCAGTTCTTC
TRBV5-1	TRBD1	NA	TRBJ2-3	CASSSTGREYF	TGCGCCAGCAGCTCGACAGGGCGAGAGTATTTT
TRBV29-1	NA	few	TRBJ1-1	CSVEWKPNTEAFF	TGCAGCGTTGAATGGAAACCGAACACTGAAGCTTTCTTT
TRBV14	NA	NA	TRBJ2-1	CASSRVAGLSYNEQFF	TGTGCCAGCAGCCGGGTGGCAGGCCTCTCCTACAATGAGCAGTTCTTC
TRBV28	NA	NA	TRBJ1-5	CASSLLGTYSNQPQHF	TGTGCCAGCAGTTTACTCGGGACGTATAGCAATCAGCCCCAGCATTTT
TRBV27	NA	NA	TRBJ1-1	CASSSGNTEAFF	TGTGCCAGCAGTTCCGGAAACACTGAAGCTTTCTTT
TRBV5-1	NA	NA	TRBJ1-5	CASSLEVSNQPQHF	TGCGCCAGCAGCTTGGAGGTTAGCAATCAGCCCCAGCATTTT
TRBV13	NA	NA	TRBJ2-7	CASSLYERGTGYEQYF	TGTGCCAGCAGCTTATATGAAAGGGGAACGGGGTACGAGCAGTACTTC
TRBV7-9	TRBD2	NA	TRBJ2-3	CASSSASGRAARADTQYF	TGTGCCAGCAGCTCGGCTAGCGGGAGGGCCGCCAGGGCAGATACGCAGTATTTT
TRBV20-1	NA	many	TRBJ2-5	CSATPGDQETQYF	TGCAGTGCTACCCCCGGGGACCAAGAGACCCAGTACTTC
TRBV6-2/TRBV6-3	NA	few	TRBJ1-1	CASSEWGEAFF	TGTGCCAGCAGCGAGTGGGGTGAAGCTTTCTTT
TRBV3-1	NA	NA	TRBJ2-5	CASSHAGTQETQYF	TGTGCCAGCAGCCATGCAGGTACCCAAGAGACCCAGTACTTC
TRBV29-1	NA	NA	TRBJ2-1	CSSRSGGSSYNEQFF	TGCAGCTCGAGGTCCGGGGGAAGCTCCTACAATGAGCAGTTCTTC
TRBV29-1	NA	NA	TRBJ2-3	CSVEGGSRGSTDTQYF	TGCAGCGTTGAAGGAGGGAGCCGGGGTAGCACAGATACGCAGTATTTT
TRBV6-2/TRBV6-3	NA	NA	TRBJ1-2	CASRDYGYTF	TGTGCCAGCAGAGACTATGGCTACACCTTC
TRBV9	TRBD1	few	TRBJ2-3	CASSVDRQQGPRSTDTQYF	TGTGCCAGCAGCGTAGACCGTCAACAGGGGCCGCGTAGCACAGATACGCAGTATTTT
TRBV18	NA	many	TRBJ2-1	CASSPLSPSYNEQFF	TGTGCCAGCTCACCACTCTCACCCTCCTACAATGAGCAGTTCTTC
TRBV20-1	NA	once	TRBJ1-4	CSAKIGASNEKLFF	TGCAGTGCTAAAATTGGGGCATCTAATGAAAAACTGTTTTTT
TRBV29-1	NA	few	TRBJ2-7	CSVEDSSYEQYF	TGCAGCGTTGAGGACAGCTCCTACGAGCAGTACTTC
TRBV11-2	NA	NA	TRBJ2-5	CASSSRTGKQETQYF	TGTGCCAGCAGCTCTCGGACGGGGAAACAAGAGACCCAGTACTTC
TRBV11-2	NA	NA	TRBJ2-7	CASSFIAGYEQYF	TGTGCCAGCAGCTTTATCGCTGGCTACGAGCAGTACTTC
TRBV12-3/TRBV12-4	TRBD2	NA	TRBJ2-1	CASSFPAGGSEQFF	TGTGCCAGCAGTTTTCCAGCGGGAGGGAGTGAGCAGTTCTTC
TRBV7-8	NA	many	TRBJ2-2	CASSLGSLLIGGTGELFF	TGTGCCAGCAGCTTAGGGTCCCTCCTCATAGGCGGCACCGGGGAGCTGTTTTTT
TRBV18	TRBD2	many	TRBJ2-7	CASSPTSGGFAEQYF	TGTGCCAGCTCACCAACTAGCGGGGGTTTCGCCGAGCAGTACTTC
TRBV6-5	NA	few	TRBJ2-5	CASSAGPLVTQYF	TGTGCCAGCAGTGCGGGACCCCTTGTGACCCAGTACTTC
TRBV5-4	NA	NA	TRBJ2-2	CASSLGGRNTGELFF	TGTGCCAGCAGCTTGGGTGGACGGAACACCGGGGAGCTGTTTTTT
TRBV6-5	TRBD2	NA	TRBJ2-2	CASSSLVIAGPTGELFF	TGTGCCAGCAGTTCCCTGGTCATAGCGGGGCCCACCGGGGAGCTGTTTTTT
TRBV6-2/TRBV6-3	TRBD1	many	TRBJ2-1	CASSQGRTGPRTTGSLDEQFF	TGTGCCAGCAGCCAAGGTCGGACAGGGCCAAGGACTACGGGGTCTTTAGATGAGCAGTTCTTC
TRBV28	TRBD2	NA	TRBJ2-3	CASSPLAGEDTQYF	TGTGCCAGCAGTCCCCTAGCGGGAGAAGATACGCAGTATTTT
TRBV2	NA	NA	TRBJ2-7	CASGPSDTYEQYF	TGTGCCAGCGGTCCTAGCGACACCTACGAGCAGTACTTC
TRBV6-1	NA	NA	TRBJ2-7	CASTAGYEQYF	TGTGCCAGCACGGCCGGGTACGAGCAGTACTTC
TRBV19	NA	NA	TRBJ2-1	CASSISGQLSYNEQFF	TGTGCCAGTAGTATTTCAGGACAGCTCTCCTACAATGAGCAGTTCTTC